These T cell receptor beta chains were read from a single sample in a study of shared T cell receptors in the human thymus. The data were produced by immunoSEQ multiplex PCR, yet TCRdb's version contains in-frame clones alone and is incomplete. Among hundreds of thousands of clones, around 87% were seen once, and the ten largest hold around 0.0099%. The same sample was also used in a study of human thymus T cells.

Input material: thymocytes. Every receptor here comes from a boy in the first two years of life with a congenital heart defect. Both conserved end residues are trimmed from each CDR3.

j_gene	v_gene	CDR3aa
TRBJ2-2	TRBV9	ASSANERNTGELF
TRBJ2-1	TRBV6-4	ASSDHGWTSGINEQF
TRBJ2-3	TRBV2	ASSANGGTDTQY
TRBJ1-5	TRBV2	ASSPRVGRNQPQH
TRBJ2-1	TRBV5-1	ASQDYRRKEQF
TRBJ2-3	TRBV4-3	ASSQVRSGRPPPSRRLTQY
TRBJ2-4	TRBV9	ASSVVGSLRAKNIQY
TRBJ2-1	TRBV19	ATTHWAGENEQF
TRBJ1-2	TRBV6-1	ASSEAQPGQGNGYT
TRBJ2-1	TRBV5-5	ASSSGLAGGGAGEQF
TRBJ1-4	TRBV19	ARTLTGQPNEKLF
TRBJ1-4	TRBV7-9	ASSVNRGRGYEKLF
TRBJ2-7	TRBV7-2	ASSLVASYEQY
TRBJ1-4	TRBV27	ASSLCGRGPATNEKLF
TRBJ1-5	TRBV19	ASSNRGFYSNQPQH
TRBJ2-6	TRBV28	ASSRSVKGSGANVLT
TRBJ2-3	TRBV7-6	ASSLPGQGYSTDTQY
TRBJ2-1	TRBV30	AWSVLTPSKQGSNEQF
TRBJ1-3	TRBV6-1	ASSVRRAIYGSGNTIY
TRBJ2-5	TRBV6-5	ASSFTGEAQETQY
TRBJ1-1	TRBV4-2	ASSPYAGGMNTEAF
TRBJ2-1	TRBV6-5	ATATGIHNEQF
TRBJ2-1	TRBV7-9	ASSLEASSYNEQF
TRBJ2-7	TRBV19	ASSPIPRGYEQY
TRBJ2-3	TRBV6-1	ASSDLTGPLDPLCTDTQY
TRBJ2-4	TRBV19	ASSPTGLTKNIQY
TRBJ2-3	TRBV7-3	ASSLSGPGGTDTQY